The clone carrying this TCR beta chain was seen a few times. The antigen is undetermined. Primed by a sample-barcoded 5' primer and a J-beta primer mix, a second PCR proceeded for 7 to 11 cycles. MiXCR, run by TCRdb on the 5' RACE reads, gives a single entry per CDR3 protein. The sample contains approximately 2,000,000 distinct CDR3 sequences, roughly two fifths of which appear only once. This sample stems from a study of blood T cells in healthy people across ages. With V trimmed by 3 bases and J by 5 bases, 12 bases remained unmatched. Germline V CDR1 and CDR2: MGHDK, SYGVNS. This CDR3 region has 16 residues. The study, taken as a whole, reports: Age showed a roughly linear inverse relationship with TCR beta diversity per million T cells. Both higher diversity and more naive CD4+ cells marked long-lived donors when set against aged donors.

The TCR comes from a human donor in good health. This rearrangement joins TRBV25-1 to TRBJ1-2; 7 bases are a match to TRBD1. The specimen was blood. In nucleotides, the CDR3 is TGTGCCAGCAGTGAGCCCGGGACAGCTGTCCTTTATGGCTACACCTTC. Amino acid sequence: CASSEPGTAVLYGYTF.